The 27 T cell receptor beta chains in this list originate from one sample, sequenced in a study of blood T cell repertoires in COVID-19. Clones were read by immunoSEQ multiplex PCR, and TCRdb kept only the in-frame ones, dropping some. The data show over 95,000 clones, with 80% to 85% seen just once and less than 2% held by the top ten. The source material was peripheral blood. Receptors were obtained from a man between 65 and 85 years old with active or convalescent COVID-19.

The chain recombines TRBV28 with TRBJ1-5; no definite D call. The length of the CDR3 is 14 residues. The V end was cut by 6 bases, the J end by 3 bases, with 12 bases between. From germline, CDR1 is MDHEN and CDR2 SYDVKM. The CDR3 is CASRVHGTNQPQHF. CDR3 DNA: TGTGCCAGCAGGGTTCACGGTACCAATCAGCCCCAGCATTTT.

The rearrangement uses TRBV6-5 and TRBJ2-3; TRBD1 aligns across 7 bases. The CDR3 is made up of 15 amino acids. Per germline, CDR1 MNHEY and CDR2 SVGAGI. Unmatched junction bases numbered 6, after V lost 4 bases and J lost 2 bases. CDR3 loop: CASSSLTGITDTQYF. As DNA, the CDR3 is TGTGCCAGCAGTTCCTTGACAGGGATCACAGATACGCAGTATTTT.

V is TRBV29-1 and J is TRBJ2-1, with 10 positions matching TRBD2. With V trimmed by 4 bases and J by 0 bases, 9 bases remained unmatched. Germline assignment: CDR1 SQVTM and CDR2 ANQGSEA. The CDR3 spans 17 residues. CDR3 DNA: TGCAGCGTTGGGTTACTAGCGGGGAGGGGCTCCTACAATGAGCAGTTCTTC. The encoded protein is CSVGLLAGRGSYNEQFF.

The chain recombines TRBV10-3 with TRBJ2-7, with 11 bases matching TRBD1. The CDR3 spans 12 residues. Germline CDR1 and CDR2: ENHRY and SYGVKD. V dropped 8 bases and J dropped 7; count of bases not matched to a gene: 4. The CDR3 DNA sequence: TGTGCCATCGGACAGGGGGCTTGGGAGCAGTACTTC. Translating it yields CAIGQGAWEQYF.

This clone has only one observation. V gene TRBV20-1 combines with J gene TRBJ1-1; D ambiguous. The CDR3 consists of 14 residues. Germline CDR1 is DFQATT and CDR2 is SNEGSKA (reference sequence). Between the trimmed V and J ends, which lost 5 bases and 3 bases, there was a span of 16 bases. CDR3 sequence: CSAGGGKPDTEAFF. The DNA for the CDR3 is TGCAGTGCTGGTGGAGGAAAGCCCGACACTGAAGCTTTCTTT.

This clone was seen just once. This chain connects TRBV18 to TRBJ1-6, with 8 bases identical to TRBD1. V lost 5 bases to trimming and J lost 9 bases; unmatched junction nucleotides: 6. This CDR3 is 14 amino acids long. Germline-derived CDR1 and CDR2 are KGHSH and LQKENI. The CDR3: CASSSDREGSPLHF. CDR3 nucleotides: TGTGCCAGCTCATCGGACAGGGAAGGTTCACCCCTCCACTTT. Together with reference TRBV18 and TRBJ1-6, the CDR3 gives the full variable domain: NAGVMQNPRHLVRRRGQEARLRCSPMKGHSHVYWYRQLPEEGLKFMVYLQKENIIDESGMPKERFSAEFPKEGPSILRIQQVVRGDSAAYFCASSSDREGSPLHFGNGTRLTVT.

V usage is TRBV6-5 and J usage is TRBJ2-1; TRBD1 aligns across 10 bases. V shed 5 bases, J shed 6 bases, and the junction held 7 bases outside the gene matches. Germline CDR1 MNHEY, CDR2 SVGAGI. The CDR3 consists of 15 residues. CDR3 region: CASSSLGQGSNEQFF. The CDR3, as DNA: TGTGCCAGCAGTAGCCTGGGACAGGGGAGCAATGAGCAGTTCTTC.

The rearrangement joins TRBV5-1 to TRBJ1-4; 9 nucleotides align to TRBD1. The length of the CDR3 is 14 residues. From germline, CDR1 is SGHRS and CDR2 YFSETQ. Germline trimming cut 4 bases from V and 8 bases from J; bases unmatched to any gene: 6. The DNA of the CDR3 is TGCGCCAGCAGCGAGGGACAGGGAGGGGAAAAACTGTTTTTT. Protein sequence: CASSEGQGGEKLFF.

This sequence joins TRBV3-1 (or the pseudogene TRBV3-2) and TRBJ1-4; D is undetermined. The germline CDR1 and CDR2 sequences are LGHDT and YNNKEL (reference sequence). The CDR3 is 14 amino acids. Trimming cost V 6 bases and J 4 bases, with 12 bases left between them. The CDR3 here is CASRKNGDNEKLFF. The CDR3 DNA reads TGTGCCAGCAGAAAGAATGGAGATAATGAAAAACTGTTTTTT.

In this sample, this clone turned up once. The chain combines TRBV11-2 with TRBJ2-2; 9 bases align to TRBD1. The length of the CDR3 is 14 residues. Germline trimming cut 5 bases from V and 8 bases from J; bases unmatched to any gene: 6. From germline, CDR1 is SGHAT and CDR2 FQNNGV. The CDR3 sequence is CASSGGQGEGELFF. The CDR3 DNA reads TGTGCCAGCAGCGGGGGACAGGGCGAGGGGGAGCTGTTTTTT.

The J gene is TRBJ1-1, the V gene TRBV5-4, with TRBD1 matching 12 bases. There are 16 residues in the CDR3. Losses at the gene ends were 4 bases for V and 4 bases for J; bases not matched to a gene: 8. Germline V gene lookup returns CDR1 SGHNT and CDR2 YYREEE (reference sequence). The CDR3 sequence: CASSQGGGQGATEAFF. The CDR3 coding sequence is TGTGCCAGCAGCCAGGGCGGGGGACAGGGGGCCACTGAAGCTTTCTTT.

This rearrangement joins TRBV7-2 to TRBJ1-2; D possibly corresponds to TRBD1 (6 bases). The germline V gene encodes CDR1 SGHTA and CDR2 FQGNSA. The V end lost 0 bases, the J end lost 8 bases, and 19 bases lay between the germline ends. The CDR3 has 16 amino acids. The CDR3 bases are TGTGCCAGCAGCTTAGCGAGGTCAACAGGGAGTGGCGGCTACACCTTC. As protein: CASSLARSTGSGGYTF.

The chain couples TRBV2 to TRBJ1-5, with D possibly TRBD1 on 5 matching bases. Germline CDR1 is SNHLY and CDR2 is FYNNEI. Trimming took 2 bases from V and 6 from J, leaving 11 bases between them. There are 14 residues in the CDR3. The CDR3 DNA reads TGTGCCAGCAGTGAACGCATAACAGGTCAGCCCCAGCATTTT. It translates to CASSERITGQPQHF.

The chain recombines TRBV5-1 with TRBJ2-2; 7 bases agree with TRBD1. The CDR3 runs to 14 residues. V was pared by 7 bases and J by 3 bases, with 6 bases of the junction left unmatched. Germline V CDR1 and CDR2: SGHRS, YFSETQ. The CDR3 DNA is TGCGCCAGCCGGACAGGCGATTACACCGGGGAGCTGTTTTTT. This encodes CASRTGDYTGELFF.

This chain joins TRBV30 and TRBJ1-4; tentative D call: TRBD1 (6 bases). There are 17 residues in the CDR3. Germline V CDR1 and CDR2: GTSNPN, SVGIG (reference sequence). Trimming removed 3 bases from V and 7 bases from J, with 24 bases in between. For the CDR3, the DNA is TGTGCCTGGAGCATGGGTCGTGGCAGGGGAGAGGTTGAAAAACTGTTTTTT. Residues: CAWSMGRGRGEVEKLFF. Complete variable domain (other parts from reference TRBV30 and TRBJ1-4): SQTIHQWPATLVQPVGSPLSLECTVEGTSNPNLYWYRQAAGRGLQLLFYSVGIGQISSEVPQNLSASRPQDRQFILSSKKLLLSDSGFYLCAWSMGRGRGEVEKLFFGSGTQLSVL.

This chain links TRBV27 with TRBJ1-1, with D perhaps matching TRBD1 (6 bases). This CDR3 contains 15 residues. CDR1 MNHEY and CDR2 SMNVEV come from the germline V gene (reference sequence). The V and J ends lost 1 base and 5 bases respectively, with 14 bases between them. The CDR3 loop reads CASSLYEGGKTEAFF. The CDR3 bases are TGTGCCAGCAGTTTATACGAAGGGGGAAAAACTGAAGCTTTCTTT.

The chain has TRBV18 and TRBJ1-2, with D possibly matching TRBD1 (6 bases). The V end lost 1 base, the J end lost 8 bases, and 20 bases lay between the germline ends. Germline lookup yields CDR1 KGHSH and CDR2 LQKENI. The CDR3 contains 16 residues. CDR3 residues: CASSPLYTGLGLGYTF. Written as DNA, the CDR3 is TGTGCCAGCTCACCACTCTATACAGGGCTCGGGCTAGGCTACACCTTC.

This clone was detected only a few times. The rearrangement uses TRBV19 and TRBJ1-3; perhaps TRBD1 as D (5 bases). The V and J ends lost 3 bases and 2 bases respectively, with 17 bases between them. The CDR3 length is 17 residues. The germline V gene encodes CDR1 LNHDA and CDR2 SQIVND (reference sequence). The CDR3 coding sequence is TGTGCCAGTAGTATTCAGGGTACGGCGGGGCCTGGAAACACCATATATTTT. Protein sequence: CASSIQGTAGPGNTIYF.

The chain has TRBV7-9 and TRBJ1-6; D is uncertain. The V gene lost 4 bases and the J gene lost 7 bases, with 5 bases spanning the gap. The CDR3 extends over 12 amino acids. Germline lookup yields CDR1 SEHNR and CDR2 FQNEAQ (reference sequence). The CDR3 nucleotides read TGTGCCAGCAGCTCCCTAAATTCACCCCTCCACTTT. Translation gives CASSSLNSPLHF.

The CDR3 is CASSLTSVETQYF. CDR3 DNA: TGCGCCAGCAGCTTGACTAGCGTGGAGACCCAGTACTTC. This chain uses TRBV5-1 with TRBJ2-5; TRBD2 matches 7 bases. The CDR3 loop spans 13 amino acids. Trimming took 1 base from V and 5 from J; bases not matched to a gene: 2. The germline gives CDR1 SGHRS, CDR2 YFSETQ.

Here the CDR3 DNA reads TGCGCCAGCAGCTTGGTACCCTTCTCCCTAGCGCAACAAGAGACCCAGTACTTC. This codes for CASSLVPFSLAQQETQYF. The chain combines TRBV5-1 with TRBJ2-5; possibly TRBD2 for D (6 bases). This CDR3 region has 18 residues. Germline CDR1 SGHRS, CDR2 YFSETQ. Deletions cut 0 bases from V and 2 bases from J, with 20 bases between.

The chain joins TRBV5-4 to TRBJ1-6; 8 bases are shared with TRBD1. The CDR3 spans 14 residues. Trimming took 3 bases from V and 8 from J; bases not matched to a gene: 4. Germline-derived CDR1 and CDR2 are SGHNT and YYREEE (reference sequence). The CDR3 spells CASSSGQGHSPLHF. In DNA, the CDR3 is TGTGCCAGCAGCTCCGGACAGGGTCATTCACCCCTCCACTTT.

The gene calls are TRBV19 and TRBJ1-2; 10 positions match TRBD1. The CDR3 extends over 13 amino acids. After removal of 5 bases from V and 8 bases from J, the junction contained 5 bases not matched to a gene. The germline V gene has CDR1 LNHDA and CDR2 SQIVND (reference sequence). The chain's CDR3 is CASSPDRGQGYTF. In DNA, the CDR3 is TGTGCCAGTAGTCCCGACAGGGGGCAGGGCTACACCTTC. The full variable domain, with the rest looked up from reference TRBV19 and TRBJ1-2, is DGGITQSPKYLFRKEGQNVTLSCEQNLNHDAMYWYRQDPGQGLRLIYYSQIVNDFQKGDIAEGYSVSREKKESFPLTVTSAQKNPTAFYLCASSPDRGQGYTFGSGTRLTVV.

This chain connects TRBV5-1 to TRBJ2-3; 7 nucleotides align to TRBD2. This CDR3 has 14 amino acids. Germline CDR1 SGHRS, CDR2 YFSETQ. With 0 bases clipped from V and 4 bases from J, the junction kept 2 bases outside the gene matches. For the CDR3, the DNA is TGCGCCAGCAGCTTGGGTGCGGGGGCAGATACGCAGTATTTT. It specifies CASSLGAGADTQYF. The full variable domain, its missing parts supplied by reference TRBV5-1 and TRBJ2-3, is KAGVTQTPRYLIKTRGQQVTLSCSPISGHRSVSWYQQTPGQGLQFLFEYFSETQRNKGNFPGRFSGRQFSNSRSEMNVSTLELGDSALYLCASSLGAGADTQYFGPGTRLTVL.

V usage is TRBV19 and J usage is TRBJ2-5; 10 bases match TRBD2. The V gene end was trimmed by 5 bases and the J gene end by 4 bases; junction bases not matched to a gene: 4. Germline CDR1 is LNHDA and CDR2 is SQIVND (reference sequence). CDR3 length: 14 residues. CDR3 nucleotides: TGTGCCAGTAGTTCTATAGCGGGGGGAGAGACCCAGTACTTC. It yields the protein CASSSIAGGETQYF. The whole variable domain, filled in from reference TRBV19 and TRBJ2-5, reads DGGITQSPKYLFRKEGQNVTLSCEQNLNHDAMYWYRQDPGQGLRLIYYSQIVNDFQKGDIAEGYSVSREKKESFPLTVTSAQKNPTAFYLCASSSIAGGETQYFGPGTRLLVL.

This chain uses TRBV9 with TRBJ1-1; 11 bases align to TRBD1. Per germline, CDR1 SGDLS and CDR2 YYNGEE. V lost 4 bases, J lost 7 bases, and 9 bases stayed unmatched. The CDR3 runs 15 residues. The CDR3 DNA reads as TGTGCCAGCAGCTATACCGGGGGACAGGGGGATGAAGCTTTCTTT. Translation: CASSYTGGQGDEAFF. Drawing the rest from reference TRBV9 and TRBJ1-1, the complete variable domain is DSGVTQTPKHLITATGQRVTLRCSPRSGDLSVYWYQQSLDQGLQFLIQYYNGEERAKGNILERFSAQQFPDLHSELNLSSLELGDSALYFCASSYTGGQGDEAFFGQGTRLTVV.

In this sample, this clone turned up a few times. The chain is built from TRBV25-1 and TRBJ1-6; the D is unclear. Germline V CDR1 and CDR2: MGHDK, SYGVNS. Trimming left V 3 bases short and J 8 bases short, with 5 bases between. The CDR3 runs 12 residues. DNA for the CDR3: TGTGCCAGCAGTGAGAGTTATTCACCCCTCCACTTT. It codes for CASSESYSPLHF.